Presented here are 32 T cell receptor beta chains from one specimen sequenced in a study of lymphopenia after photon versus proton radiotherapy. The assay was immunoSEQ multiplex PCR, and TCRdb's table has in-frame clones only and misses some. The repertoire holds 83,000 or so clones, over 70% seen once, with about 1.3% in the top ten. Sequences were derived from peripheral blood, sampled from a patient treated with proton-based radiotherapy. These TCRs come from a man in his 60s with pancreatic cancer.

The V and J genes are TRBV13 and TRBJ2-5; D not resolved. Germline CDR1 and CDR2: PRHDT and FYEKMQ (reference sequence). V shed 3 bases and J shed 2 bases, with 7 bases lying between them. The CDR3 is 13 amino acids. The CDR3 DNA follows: TGTGCCAGCAGCTTTAATCGGCAAGAGACCCAGTACTTC. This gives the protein CASSFNRQETQYF. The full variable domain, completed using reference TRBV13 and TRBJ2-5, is AAGVIQSPRHLIKEKRETATLKCYPIPRHDTVYWYQQGPGQDPQFLISFYEKMQSDKGSIPDRFSAQQFSDYHSELNMSSLELGDSALYFCASSFNRQETQYFGPGTRLLVL.

This chain's CDR3 is CAWSNQETQYF. CDR3 DNA: TGTGCCTGGAGTAACCAAGAGACCCAGTACTTC. This sequence joins TRBV30 and TRBJ2-5; D uncertain. Germline values: CDR1 GTSNPN, CDR2 SVGIG (reference sequence). The V and J ends lost 2 bases and 0 bases respectively, with 1 base between them. The CDR3 is 11 amino acids.

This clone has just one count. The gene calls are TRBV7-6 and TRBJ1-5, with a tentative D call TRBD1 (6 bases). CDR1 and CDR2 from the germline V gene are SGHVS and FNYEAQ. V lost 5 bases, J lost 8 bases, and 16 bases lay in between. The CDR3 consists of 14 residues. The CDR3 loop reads CASSAGGQIEPQHF. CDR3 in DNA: TGTGCCAGCAGCGCTGGGGGGCAAATTGAGCCCCAGCATTTT.

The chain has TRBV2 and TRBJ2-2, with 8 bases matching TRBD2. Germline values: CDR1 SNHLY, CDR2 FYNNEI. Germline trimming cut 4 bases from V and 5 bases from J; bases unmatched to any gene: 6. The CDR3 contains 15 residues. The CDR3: CASSGAGGRTGELFF. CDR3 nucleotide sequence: TGTGCCAGCAGTGGGGCGGGAGGTAGGACCGGGGAGCTGTTTTTT.

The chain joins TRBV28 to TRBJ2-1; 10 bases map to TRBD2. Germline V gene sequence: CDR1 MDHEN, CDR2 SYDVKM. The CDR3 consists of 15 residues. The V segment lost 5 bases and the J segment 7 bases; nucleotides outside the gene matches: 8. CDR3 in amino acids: CASSLAGARENEQFF. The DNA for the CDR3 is TGTGCCAGCAGTCTAGCGGGAGCCCGTGAAAATGAGCAGTTCTTC.

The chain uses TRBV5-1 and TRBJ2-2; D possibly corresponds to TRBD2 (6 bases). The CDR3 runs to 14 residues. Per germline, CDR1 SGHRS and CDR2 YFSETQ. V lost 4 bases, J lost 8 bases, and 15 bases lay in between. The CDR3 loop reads CASSDPGAAGELFF. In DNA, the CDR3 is TGCGCCAGCAGCGATCCGGGAGCAGCTGGGGAGCTGTTTTTT.

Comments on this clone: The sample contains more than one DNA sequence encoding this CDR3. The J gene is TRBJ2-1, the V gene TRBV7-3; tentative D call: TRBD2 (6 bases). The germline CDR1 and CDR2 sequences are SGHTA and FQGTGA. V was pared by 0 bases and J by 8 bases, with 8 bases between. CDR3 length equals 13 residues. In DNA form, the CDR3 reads TGTGCCAGCAGCTTAACTTCGGGAGATGAGCAGTTCTTC. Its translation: CASSLTSGDEQFF.

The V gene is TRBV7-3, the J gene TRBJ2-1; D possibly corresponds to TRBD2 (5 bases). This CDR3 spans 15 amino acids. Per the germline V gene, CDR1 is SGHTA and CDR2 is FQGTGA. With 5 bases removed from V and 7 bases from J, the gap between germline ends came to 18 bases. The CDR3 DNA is TGTGCCAGCAGCCCGGGAAGGGTCAGGATGAATGAGCAGTTCTTC. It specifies CASSPGRVRMNEQFF.

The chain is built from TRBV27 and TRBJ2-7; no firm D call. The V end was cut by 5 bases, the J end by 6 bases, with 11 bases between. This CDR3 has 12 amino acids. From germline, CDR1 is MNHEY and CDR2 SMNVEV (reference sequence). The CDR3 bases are TGTGCCAGCAGTCCCTGGTCGGGCGAGCAGTACTTC. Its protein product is CASSPWSGEQYF.

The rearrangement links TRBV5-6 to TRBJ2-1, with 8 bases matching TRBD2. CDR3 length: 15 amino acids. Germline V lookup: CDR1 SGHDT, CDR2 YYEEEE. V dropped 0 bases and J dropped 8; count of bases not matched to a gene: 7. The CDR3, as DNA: TGTGCCAGCAGCTTGGCCTTACTAGCGGTTTATGAGCAGTTCTTC. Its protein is CASSLALLAVYEQFF. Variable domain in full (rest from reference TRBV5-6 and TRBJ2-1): DAGVTQSPTHLIKTRGQQVTLRCSPKSGHDTVSWYQQALGQGPQFIFQYYEEEERQRGNFPDRFSGHQFPNYSSELNVNALLLGDSALYLCASSLALLAVYEQFFGPGTRLTVL.

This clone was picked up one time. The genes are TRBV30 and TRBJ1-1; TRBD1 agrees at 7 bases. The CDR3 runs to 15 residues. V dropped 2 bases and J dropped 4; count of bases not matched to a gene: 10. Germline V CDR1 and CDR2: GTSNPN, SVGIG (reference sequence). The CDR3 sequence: CAWSPRTGWGTEAFF. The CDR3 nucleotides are TGTGCCTGGAGTCCCCGGACAGGTTGGGGCACTGAAGCTTTCTTT.

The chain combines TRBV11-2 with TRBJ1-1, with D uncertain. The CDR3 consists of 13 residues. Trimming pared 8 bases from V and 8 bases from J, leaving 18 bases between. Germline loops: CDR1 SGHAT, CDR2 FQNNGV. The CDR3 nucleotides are TGTGCCAGCCGGTCTGGGGAAAACAGAGAAGCTTTCTTT. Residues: CASRSGENREAFF.

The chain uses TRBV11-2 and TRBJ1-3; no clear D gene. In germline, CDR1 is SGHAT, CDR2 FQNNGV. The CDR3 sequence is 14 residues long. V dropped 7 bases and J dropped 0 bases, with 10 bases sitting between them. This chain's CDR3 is CASKVDVSGNTIYF. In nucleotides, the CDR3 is TGTGCCAGCAAGGTCGACGTCTCTGGAAACACCATATATTTT.

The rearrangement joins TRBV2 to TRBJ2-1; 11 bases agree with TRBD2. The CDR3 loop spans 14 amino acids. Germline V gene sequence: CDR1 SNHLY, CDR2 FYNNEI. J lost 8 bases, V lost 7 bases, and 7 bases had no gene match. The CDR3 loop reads CASKTSGSQYEQFF. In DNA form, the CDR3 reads TGTGCCAGCAAAACTAGCGGGAGTCAGTATGAGCAGTTCTTC. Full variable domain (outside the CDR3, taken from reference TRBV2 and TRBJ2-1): EPEVTQTPSHQVTQMGQEVILRCVPISNHLYFYWYRQILGQKVEFLVSFYNNEISEKSEIFDDQFSVERPDGSNFTLKIRSTKLEDSAMYFCASKTSGSQYEQFFGPGTRLTVL.

CDR3 loop: CASSLWGNGPQLDTQYF. The CDR3 DNA sequence: TGCGCCAGCAGCTTGTGGGGGAACGGGCCTCAACTCGATACGCAGTATTTT. The gene calls are TRBV5-1 and TRBJ2-3; D may match TRBD1 or TRBD2 (5 bases each). This CDR3 region has 17 residues. Germline assignment: CDR1 SGHRS and CDR2 YFSETQ. V shed 1 base and J shed 6 bases, with 21 bases lying between them.

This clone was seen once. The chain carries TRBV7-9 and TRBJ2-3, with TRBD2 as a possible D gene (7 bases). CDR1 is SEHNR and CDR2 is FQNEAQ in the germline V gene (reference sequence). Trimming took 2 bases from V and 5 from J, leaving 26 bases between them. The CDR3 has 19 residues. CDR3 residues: CASSLRGTTLRVAGDTQYF. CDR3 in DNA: TGTGCCAGCAGCTTAAGGGGGACTACTCTTAGGGTAGCAGGAGATACGCAGTATTTT.

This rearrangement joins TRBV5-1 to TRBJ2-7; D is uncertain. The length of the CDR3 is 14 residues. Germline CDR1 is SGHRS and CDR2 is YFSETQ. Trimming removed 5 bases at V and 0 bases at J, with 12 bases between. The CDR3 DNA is TGCGCCAGCAGATCAAGTCAAAGCTCCTACGAGCAGTACTTC. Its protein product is CASRSSQSSYEQYF. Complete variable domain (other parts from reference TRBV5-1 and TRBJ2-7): KAGVTQTPRYLIKTRGQQVTLSCSPISGHRSVSWYQQTPGQGLQFLFEYFSETQRNKGNFPGRFSGRQFSNSRSEMNVSTLELGDSALYLCASRSSQSSYEQYFGPGTRLTVT.

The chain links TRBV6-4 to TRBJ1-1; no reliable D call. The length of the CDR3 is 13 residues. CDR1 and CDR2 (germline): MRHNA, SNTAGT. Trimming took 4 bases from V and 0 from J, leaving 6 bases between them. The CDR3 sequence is CASSAELNTEAFF. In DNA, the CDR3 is TGTGCCAGCAGTGCCGAGCTGAACACTGAAGCTTTCTTT.

The CDR3 nucleotides read TGTGCCAGCAAAAGGGGGTATGGCTACACCTTC. Translated: CASKRGYGYTF. The chain uses TRBV6-4 and TRBJ1-2; tentatively, D is TRBD1 (6 bases). Germline V CDR1 and CDR2: MRHNA, SNTAGT. The CDR3 contains 11 residues. Between the trimmed V and J ends, which lost 7 bases and 5 bases, there was a span of 8 bases.

CDR3 loop: CASSDARQPQHF. CDR3 in DNA: TGTGCCAGCAGTGATGCACGGCAGCCCCAGCATTTT. The chain employs TRBV6-1 and TRBJ1-5; D not certain. The V gene lost 3 bases and the J gene lost 7 bases, with 7 bases spanning the gap. The germline V gene has CDR1 MNHNS and CDR2 SASEGT. This CDR3 has 12 residues.

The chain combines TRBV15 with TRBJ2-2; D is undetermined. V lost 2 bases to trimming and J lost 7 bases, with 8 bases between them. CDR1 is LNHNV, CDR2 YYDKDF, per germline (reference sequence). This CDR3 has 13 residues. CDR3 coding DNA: TGTGCCACCAGCAGACCGAGCAGCGGGGAGCTGTTTTTT. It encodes CATSRPSSGELFF.

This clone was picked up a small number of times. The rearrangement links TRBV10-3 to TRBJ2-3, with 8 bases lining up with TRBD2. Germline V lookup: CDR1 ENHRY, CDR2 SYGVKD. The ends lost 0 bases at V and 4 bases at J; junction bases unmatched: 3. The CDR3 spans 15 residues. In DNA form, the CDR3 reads TGTGCCATCAGTGAGTCTTCCGGGAGGGCAGATACGCAGTATTTT. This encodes CAISESSGRADTQYF.

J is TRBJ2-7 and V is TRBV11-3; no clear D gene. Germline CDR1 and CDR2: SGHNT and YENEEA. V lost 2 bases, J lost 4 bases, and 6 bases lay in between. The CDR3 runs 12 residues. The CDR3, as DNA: TGTGCCAGCAGCTTACAACGATACGAGCAGTACTTC. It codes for CASSLQRYEQYF.

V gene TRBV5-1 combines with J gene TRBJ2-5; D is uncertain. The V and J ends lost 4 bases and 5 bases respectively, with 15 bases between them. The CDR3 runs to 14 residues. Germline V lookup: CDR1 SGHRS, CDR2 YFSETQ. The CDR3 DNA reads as TGCGCCAGCAGCCGGGTTACTGCCGAGGAGACCCAGTACTTC. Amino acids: CASSRVTAEETQYF.

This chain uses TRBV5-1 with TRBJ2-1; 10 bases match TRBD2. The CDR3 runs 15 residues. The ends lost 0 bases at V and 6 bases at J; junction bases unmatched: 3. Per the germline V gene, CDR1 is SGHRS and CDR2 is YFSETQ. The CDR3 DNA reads TGCGCCAGCAGCTTGGTAATAGCGGGAGGCAATGAGCAGTTCTTC. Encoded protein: CASSLVIAGGNEQFF. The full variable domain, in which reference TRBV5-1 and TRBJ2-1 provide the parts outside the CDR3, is KAGVTQTPRYLIKTRGQQVTLSCSPISGHRSVSWYQQTPGQGLQFLFEYFSETQRNKGNFPGRFSGRQFSNSRSEMNVSTLELGDSALYLCASSLVIAGGNEQFFGPGTRLTVL.

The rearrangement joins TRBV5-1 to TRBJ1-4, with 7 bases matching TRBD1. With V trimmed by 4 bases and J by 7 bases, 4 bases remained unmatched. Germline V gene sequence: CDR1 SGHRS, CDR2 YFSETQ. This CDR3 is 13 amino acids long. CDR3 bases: TGCGCCAGCAGCGGGACAGCCTCTGAAAAACTGTTTTTT. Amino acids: CASSGTASEKLFF.

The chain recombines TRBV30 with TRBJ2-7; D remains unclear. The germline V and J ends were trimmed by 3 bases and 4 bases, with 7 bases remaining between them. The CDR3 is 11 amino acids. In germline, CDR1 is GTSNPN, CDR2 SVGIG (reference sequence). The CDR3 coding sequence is TGTGCCTGGAGGGGTCTATACGAGCAGTACTTC. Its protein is CAWRGLYEQYF.

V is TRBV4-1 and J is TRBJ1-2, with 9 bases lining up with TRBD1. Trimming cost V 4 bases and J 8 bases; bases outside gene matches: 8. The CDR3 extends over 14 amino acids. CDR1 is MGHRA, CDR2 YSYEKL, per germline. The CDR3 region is CASSLGQGIGGYTF. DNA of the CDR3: TGCGCCAGCAGCCTGGGACAGGGAATAGGGGGCTACACCTTC.

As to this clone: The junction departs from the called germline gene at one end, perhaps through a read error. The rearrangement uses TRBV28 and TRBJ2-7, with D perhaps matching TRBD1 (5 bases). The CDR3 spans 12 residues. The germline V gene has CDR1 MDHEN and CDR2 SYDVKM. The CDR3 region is CASSSSDRKSHF. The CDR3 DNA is TGTGCCAGCAGTTCAAGCGACAGAAAATCACACTTC.

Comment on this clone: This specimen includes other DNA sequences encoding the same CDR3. The CDR3 is CASSPGGENTEAFF. Written as DNA, the CDR3 is TGTGCCAGCTCACCTGGGGGCGAGAACACTGAAGCTTTCTTT. The V and J genes are TRBV18 and TRBJ1-1; D perhaps matches TRBD1 (6 bases). Trimming cost V 3 bases and J 1 base, with 9 bases left between them. CDR1 and CDR2 (germline): KGHSH, LQKENI. The CDR3 sequence is 14 residues long.

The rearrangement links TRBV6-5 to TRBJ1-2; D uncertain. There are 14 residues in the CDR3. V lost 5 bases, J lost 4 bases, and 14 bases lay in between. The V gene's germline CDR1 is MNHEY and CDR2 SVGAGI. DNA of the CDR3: TGTGCCAGCAGTGGTGATGGTCCCTTCTATGGCTACACCTTC. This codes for CASSGDGPFYGYTF.

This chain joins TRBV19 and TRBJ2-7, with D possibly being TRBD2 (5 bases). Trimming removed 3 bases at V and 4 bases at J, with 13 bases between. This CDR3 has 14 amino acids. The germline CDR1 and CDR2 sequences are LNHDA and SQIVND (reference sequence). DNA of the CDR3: TGTGCCAGTAGTATCGGACTGTCTGGATACGAGCAGTACTTC. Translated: CASSIGLSGYEQYF.